Presented here are 8 T cell receptor beta chains from one specimen sequenced in a study of patients and donors after allogeneic stem cell transplantation. MiXCR was run by TCRdb on the RT-PCR reads, yielding one entry per CDR3 protein. The data hold about 160,000 distinct CDR3 sequences, with approximately 24% observed a single time. Sequencing was performed on blood, either unsorted or a sorted T cell fraction (not recorded which). The receptor source for this set is a human donor who was either an allogeneic HSCT recipient or a stem cell or donor lymphocyte infusion donor (not recorded which). It is not recorded whose cells these are; they may come from a transplant donor.

The table lists this clonotype with a few counts. The chain couples TRBV7-6 to TRBJ2-7; TRBD2 matches 9 bases. CDR1 SGHVS and CDR2 FNYEAQ come from the germline V gene. There are 15 residues in the CDR3. V trimming: 5 bases; J trimming: 0 bases; junction bases outside the gene matches: 5. CDR3 sequence (DNA): TGTGCCAGCAGCCAGACTAGCGGAAGCTCCTACGAGCAGTACTTC. Its protein is CASSQTSGSSYEQYF.

V gene TRBV6-5 combines with J gene TRBJ2-5; 11 nucleotides align to TRBD2. CDR1 is MNHEY, CDR2 SVGAGI, per germline. This CDR3 has 16 residues. The junction had 8 bases not matched to a gene; V was cut back by 5 bases and J by 3 bases. The CDR3 sequence is CASSRVEGLAEETQYF. The CDR3, as DNA: TGTGCCAGCAGTCGAGTAGAGGGACTAGCGGAAGAGACCCAGTACTTC.

To note about this clonotype: A read error may produce the germline difference seen at one junction end. The V and J genes are TRBV20-1 and TRBJ1-1, with unresolved D. CDR1 is DFQATT and CDR2 is SNEGSKA in the germline V gene (reference sequence). The CDR3 is 14 residues long. CDR3 nucleotide sequence: TGCAGTGCGGCCCGGGAGACCTCGAACCCTGAAGCTTTCTTT. It is translated as CSAARETSNPEAFF.

This clonotype has a handful of counts. This rearrangement joins TRBV29-1 to TRBJ1-1; D call uncertain. V was trimmed by 6 bases and J by 8 bases, leaving 22 bases between them. This CDR3 comprises 14 residues. CDR1 and CDR2 (germline): SQVTM, ANQGSEA. Here the CDR3 reads CSVETQNTGGEAFF. Here the CDR3 DNA reads TGCAGCGTGGAAACACAGAATACCGGCGGGGAAGCTTTCTTT.

As DNA, the CDR3 is TGTGCCAGCAGCTTAGACCGGGACAACTATGGCTACACCTTC. It specifies CASSLDRDNYGYTF. The rearrangement joins TRBV7-2 to TRBJ1-2; perhaps TRBD1 as D (5 bases). The CDR3 spans 14 residues. V was pared by 1 base and J by 2 bases, with 8 bases between. Per the germline V gene, CDR1 is SGHTA and CDR2 is FQGNSA.

The chain has TRBV2 and TRBJ2-5; D tentatively reads TRBD1 or TRBD2 (5 bases each). The CDR3 sequence is 13 residues long. V shed 4 bases and J shed 6 bases, with 12 bases lying between them. CDR1 is SNHLY, CDR2 FYNNEI, per germline. The CDR3 sequence: CASSVLGEQTQYF. The CDR3 nucleotides read TGTGCCAGCAGTGTGTTGGGGGAACAGACCCAGTACTTC.

This clonotype was observed many times. The V and J genes are TRBV20-1 and TRBJ2-1, with no clear D. V was shortened by 6 bases and J by 5 bases, with 11 bases between the two germline ends. This CDR3 has 12 residues. CDR1 is DFQATT and CDR2 is SNEGSKA in the germline V gene (reference sequence). CDR3 region: CSAKSGHNEQFF. The CDR3 DNA sequence: TGCAGTGCAAAGAGTGGGCACAATGAGCAGTTCTTC.

The table lists this clonotype with a few counts. This chain joins TRBV6-6 and TRBJ2-1, with D hard to call. Germline CDR1 and CDR2: MNHNY and SVGAGI (reference sequence). V shed 4 bases and J shed 2 bases, with 12 bases lying between them. This CDR3 contains 15 residues. This chain's CDR3 is CASSFRSWAYNEQFF. The CDR3 DNA sequence: TGTGCCAGCAGTTTTAGGTCCTGGGCCTACAATGAGCAGTTCTTC.